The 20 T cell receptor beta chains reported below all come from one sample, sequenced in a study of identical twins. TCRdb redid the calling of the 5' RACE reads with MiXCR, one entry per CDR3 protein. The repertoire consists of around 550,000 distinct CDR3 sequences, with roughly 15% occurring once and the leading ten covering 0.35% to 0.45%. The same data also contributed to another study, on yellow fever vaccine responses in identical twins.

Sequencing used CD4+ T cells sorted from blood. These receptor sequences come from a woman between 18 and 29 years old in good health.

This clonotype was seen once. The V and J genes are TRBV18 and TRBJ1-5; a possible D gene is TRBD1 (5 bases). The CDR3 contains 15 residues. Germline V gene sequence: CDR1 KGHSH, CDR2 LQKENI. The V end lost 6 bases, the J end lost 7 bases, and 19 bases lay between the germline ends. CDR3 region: CASSPPVGAGQPQHF. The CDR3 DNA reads TGTGCCAGCTCGCCCCCAGTAGGGGCAGGGCAGCCCCAGCATTTT. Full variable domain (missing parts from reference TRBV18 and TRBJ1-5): NAGVMQNPRHLVRRRGQEARLRCSPMKGHSHVYWYRQLPEEGLKFMVYLQKENIIDESGMPKERFSAEFPKEGPSILRIQQVVRGDSAAYFCASSPPVGAGQPQHFGDGTRLSIL.

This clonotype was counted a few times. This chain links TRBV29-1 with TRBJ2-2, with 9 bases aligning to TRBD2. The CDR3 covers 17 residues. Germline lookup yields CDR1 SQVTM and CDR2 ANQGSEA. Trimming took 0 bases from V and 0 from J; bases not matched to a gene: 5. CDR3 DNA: TGCAGCGTTGAAGAGAGGCTAGCGGGGACGAACACCGGGGAGCTGTTTTTT. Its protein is CSVEERLAGTNTGELFF.

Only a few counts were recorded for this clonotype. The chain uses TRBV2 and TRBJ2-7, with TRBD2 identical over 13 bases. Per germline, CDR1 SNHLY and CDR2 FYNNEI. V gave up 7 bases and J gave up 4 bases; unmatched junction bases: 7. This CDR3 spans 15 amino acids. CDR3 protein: CASISPGLAGYEQYF. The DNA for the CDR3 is TGTGCCAGCATATCGCCGGGACTAGCGGGATACGAGCAGTACTTC. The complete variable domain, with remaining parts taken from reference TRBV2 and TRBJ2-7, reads EPEVTQTPSHQVTQMGQEVILRCVPISNHLYFYWYRQILGQKVEFLVSFYNNEISEKSEIFDDQFSVERPDGSNFTLKIRSTKLEDSAMYFCASISPGLAGYEQYFGPGTRLTVT.

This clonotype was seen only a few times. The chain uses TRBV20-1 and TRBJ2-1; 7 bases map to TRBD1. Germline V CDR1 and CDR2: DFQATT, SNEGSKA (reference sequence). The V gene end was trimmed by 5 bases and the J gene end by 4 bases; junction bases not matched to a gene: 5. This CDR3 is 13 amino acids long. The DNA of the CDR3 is TGCAGTGCTGACACAGGGGATTACAATGAGCAGTTCTTC. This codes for CSADTGDYNEQFF.

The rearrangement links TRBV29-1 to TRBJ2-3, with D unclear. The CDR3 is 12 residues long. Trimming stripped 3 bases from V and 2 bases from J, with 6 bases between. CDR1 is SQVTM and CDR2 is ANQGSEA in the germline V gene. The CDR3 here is CSVESDTDTQYF. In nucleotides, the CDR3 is TGCAGCGTTGAGAGCGACACAGATACGCAGTATTTT.

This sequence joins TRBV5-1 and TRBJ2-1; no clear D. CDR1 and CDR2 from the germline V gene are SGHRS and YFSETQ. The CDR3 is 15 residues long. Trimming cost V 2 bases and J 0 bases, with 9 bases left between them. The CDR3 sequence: CASSFAVSSYNEQFF. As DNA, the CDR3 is TGCGCCAGCAGCTTCGCGGTGAGCTCCTACAATGAGCAGTTCTTC.

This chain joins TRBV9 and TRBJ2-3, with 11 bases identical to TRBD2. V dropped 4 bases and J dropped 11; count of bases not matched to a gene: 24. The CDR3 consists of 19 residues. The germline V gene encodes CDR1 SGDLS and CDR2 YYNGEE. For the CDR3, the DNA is TGTGCCAGCAGCATAGAAGAGCTGGAGACTAGCGGGGTTAAATCACGGCAGTATTTT. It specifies CASSIEELETSGVKSRQYF.

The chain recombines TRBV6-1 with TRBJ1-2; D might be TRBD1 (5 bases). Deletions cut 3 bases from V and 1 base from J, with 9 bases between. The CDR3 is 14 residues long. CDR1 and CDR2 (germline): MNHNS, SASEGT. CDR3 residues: CASSETQVNYGYTF. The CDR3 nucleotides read TGTGCCAGCAGTGAGACACAGGTTAACTATGGCTACACCTTC.

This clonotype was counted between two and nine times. The CDR3 DNA is TGTGCTAGTGGTTTTTCCCATGTCTTTATTGGCTACACCTTC. The encoded protein is CASGFSHVFIGYTF. This sequence joins TRBV12-5 and TRBJ1-2; D not resolved. Trimming shortened V by 3 bases and J by 7 bases, and 15 bases separated the two germline ends. The V gene's germline CDR1 is LGHNT and CDR2 FRNRAP. This CDR3 spans 14 amino acids.

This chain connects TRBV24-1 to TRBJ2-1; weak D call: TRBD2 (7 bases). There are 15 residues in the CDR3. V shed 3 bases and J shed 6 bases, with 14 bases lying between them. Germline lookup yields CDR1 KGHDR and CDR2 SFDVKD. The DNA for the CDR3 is TGTGCCACCAGTGATCTGTGGGGGGGCCTCAATGAGCAGTTCTTC. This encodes CATSDLWGGLNEQFF.

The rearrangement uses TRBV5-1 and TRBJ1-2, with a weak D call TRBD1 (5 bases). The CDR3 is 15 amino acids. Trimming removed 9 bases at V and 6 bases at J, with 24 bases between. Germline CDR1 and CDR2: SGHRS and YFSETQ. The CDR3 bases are TGCGCCACCAGGGTGGGGGGACCTCCCGCCCATGGCTACACCTTC. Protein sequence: CATRVGGPPAHGYTF.

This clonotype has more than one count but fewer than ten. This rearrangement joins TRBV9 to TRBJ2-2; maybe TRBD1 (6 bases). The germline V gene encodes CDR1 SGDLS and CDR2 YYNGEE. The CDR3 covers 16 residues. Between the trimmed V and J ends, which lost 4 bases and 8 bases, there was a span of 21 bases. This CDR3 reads CASSPIGQWVAGELFF. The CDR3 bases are TGTGCCAGCAGCCCCATCGGACAGTGGGTCGCTGGGGAGCTGTTTTTT.

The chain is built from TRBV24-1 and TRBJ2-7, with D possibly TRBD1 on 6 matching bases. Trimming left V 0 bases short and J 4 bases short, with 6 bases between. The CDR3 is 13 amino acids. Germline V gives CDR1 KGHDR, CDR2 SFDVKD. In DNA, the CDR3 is TGTGCCACCAGTGATTTGACAGGGTACGAGCAGTACTTC. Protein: CATSDLTGYEQYF.

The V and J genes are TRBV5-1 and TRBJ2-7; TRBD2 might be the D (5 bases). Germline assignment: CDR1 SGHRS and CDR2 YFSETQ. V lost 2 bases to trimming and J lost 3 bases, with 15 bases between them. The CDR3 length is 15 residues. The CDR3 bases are TGCGCCAGCAGCTTCTCCGCGGGCCTTCACTACGAGCAGTACTTC. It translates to CASSFSAGLHYEQYF.

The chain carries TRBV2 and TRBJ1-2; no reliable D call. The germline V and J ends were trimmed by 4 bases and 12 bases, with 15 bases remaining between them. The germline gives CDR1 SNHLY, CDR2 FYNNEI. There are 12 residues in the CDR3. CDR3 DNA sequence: TGTGCCAGCAGTGCAGCTACAGCCGGGAACACCTTC. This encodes CASSAATAGNTF.

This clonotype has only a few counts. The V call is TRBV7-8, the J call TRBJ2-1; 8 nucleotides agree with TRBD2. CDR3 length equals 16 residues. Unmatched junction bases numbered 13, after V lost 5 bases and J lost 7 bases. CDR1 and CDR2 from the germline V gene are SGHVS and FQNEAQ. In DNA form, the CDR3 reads TGTGCCAGCAGCACAATAGCGGGGCCGGTTTGGAATGAGCAGTTCTTC. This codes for CASSTIAGPVWNEQFF.

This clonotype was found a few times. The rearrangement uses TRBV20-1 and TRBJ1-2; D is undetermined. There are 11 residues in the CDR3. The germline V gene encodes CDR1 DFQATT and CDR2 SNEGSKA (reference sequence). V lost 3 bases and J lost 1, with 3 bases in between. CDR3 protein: CSASFNYGYTF. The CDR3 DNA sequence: TGCAGTGCTAGCTTTAACTATGGCTACACCTTC.

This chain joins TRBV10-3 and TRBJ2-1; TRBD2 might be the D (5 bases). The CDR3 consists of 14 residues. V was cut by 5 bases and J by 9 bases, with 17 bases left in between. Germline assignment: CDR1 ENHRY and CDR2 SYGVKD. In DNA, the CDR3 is TGTGCCATCAGTCCCGGCCAACCGGCGGGTGAGCAGTTCTTC. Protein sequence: CAISPGQPAGEQFF.

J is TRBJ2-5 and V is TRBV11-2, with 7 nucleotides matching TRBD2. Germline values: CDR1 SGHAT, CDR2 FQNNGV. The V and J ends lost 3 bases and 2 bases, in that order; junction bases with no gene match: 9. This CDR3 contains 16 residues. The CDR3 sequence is CASSFSSGISQETQYF. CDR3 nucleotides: TGTGCCAGCAGCTTCTCGAGCGGGATAAGTCAAGAGACCCAGTACTTC.

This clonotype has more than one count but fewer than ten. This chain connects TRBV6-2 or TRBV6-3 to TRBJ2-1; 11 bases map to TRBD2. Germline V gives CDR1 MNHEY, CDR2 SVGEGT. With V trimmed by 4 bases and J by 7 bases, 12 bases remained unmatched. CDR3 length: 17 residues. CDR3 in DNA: TGTGCCAGCAGTTCCACGAGGGTTAGCGGGAGGGTAAATGAGCAGTTCTTC. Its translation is CASSSTRVSGRVNEQFF.